The TCR beta chain described here comes from a study of shared clonotypes between healthy human individuals. In germline, CDR1 is PRHDT, CDR2 FYEKMQ (reference sequence). CDR3 length equals 16 residues. Measured with immunoSEQ multiplex PCR; TCRdb has only the in-frame clones, and not every one. This table has roughly 2,300,000 clones, roughly 92% appearing once. Study results and limitations: Shared across a few donors were approximately 5% of the naive CD4 clonotypes.

On this clone: The target antigen is unknown.

Healthy adults negative for HIV, lacking recent acute infections or vaccinations, served as donors. The split of CD4+ cells yielded CD45RA+ naive and CD45RA-negative memory subsets. The sample consisted of naive CD4+ T cells from PBMCs. Subset indicated: CD45RA+ positively selected. The chain links TRBV13 to TRBJ2-5; 8 bases are a match to TRBD1. Near its end, the DNA agrees better with TRBJ2-7, so the J call may be wrong. The source is a man between 18 and 35 years old in good health. Some clones in this sample may be carry-over from other donors' samples. The CDR3 bases are TGTGCCAGCAGCTTAGCGACAGGGGACCGCTTTTACGAGCAGTACTTC. Translated: CASSLATGDRFYEQYF.